This entry lists 27 T cell receptor beta chains sequenced from one sample in a study of T-cell reconstitution after alpha-beta-depleted transplantation in children. TCRbeta library preparation incorporated unique molecular identifiers. TCRdb recomputed calls from the PCR reads with MiXCR, one row per CDR3 protein. The table has fewer than 700,000 distinct CDR3 sequences, about 23% seen once. Specimen: PBMCs, mostly from graft donor cells, collected 360 days after TCRalphabeta/CD19-depleted stem cell transplant. These receptors were obtained from a boy under three years old who had a stem cell transplant for acute myeloid leukemia, so the T cells may come from the graft donor.

A few counts support this clonotype. CDR3 protein: CASRMDRVSAGELFF. The CDR3 DNA reads TGTGCCAGCAGGATGGACAGGGTCTCAGCCGGGGAGCTGTTTTTT. The chain carries TRBV28 and TRBJ2-2; TRBD1 aligns across 8 bases. Germline V gene sequence: CDR1 MDHEN, CDR2 SYDVKM. CDR3 length equals 15 residues. With 6 bases clipped from V and 6 bases from J, the junction kept 9 bases outside the gene matches.

This clonotype has ten or more counts. This rearrangement joins TRBV6-5 to TRBJ1-4, with D tentatively TRBD1 (5 bases). The CDR3 has 15 amino acids. Trimming cost V 0 bases and J 7 bases, with 12 bases left between them. Germline V gene sequence: CDR1 MNHEY, CDR2 SVGAGI. Here the CDR3 DNA reads TGTGCCAGCAGTTACTCTGGGGGACGGACTGAAAAACTGTTTTTT. Protein product: CASSYSGGRTEKLFF.

This clonotype has at least ten counts. The V and J genes are TRBV5-1 and TRBJ2-1, with D possibly TRBD1 on 6 matching bases. This CDR3 is built from 16 residues. V was clipped by 0 bases and J by 4 bases, with 14 bases between them. Germline V gene data show CDR1 as SGHRS and CDR2 as YFSETQ. The CDR3 region is CASSLARGHLYNEQFF. DNA for the CDR3: TGCGCCAGCAGCTTGGCCCGGGGACATCTATACAATGAGCAGTTCTTC.

V is TRBV5-1 and J is TRBJ1-6, with 8 positions matching TRBD1. Trimming removed 2 bases from V and 10 bases from J; junction bases left unmatched: 5. The CDR3 has 14 residues. In germline, CDR1 is SGHRS, CDR2 YFSETQ. The DNA for the CDR3 is TGCGCCAGCAGCTTCGGACAGGGTCGCTCACCCCTCCACTTT. It is translated as CASSFGQGRSPLHF.

This clonotype has just a few counts. The rearrangement uses TRBV4-3 and TRBJ1-1; 7 bases are shared with TRBD1. V lost 0 bases, J lost 4 bases, and 5 bases stayed unmatched. Per germline, CDR1 LGHNA and CDR2 YSLEER. CDR3 length: 15 amino acids. The CDR3 protein is CASSQEDRWGTEAFF. The CDR3 DNA reads as TGCGCCAGCAGCCAAGAGGACAGGTGGGGCACTGAAGCTTTCTTT.

This clonotype was observed at least ten times. The rearrangement joins TRBV29-1 to TRBJ2-3; no definite D call. The CDR3 consists of 12 residues. V lost 4 bases to trimming and J lost 0 bases, with 5 bases between them. CDR1 and CDR2 (germline): SQVTM, ANQGSEA. CDR3 protein: CSVVQSTDTQYF. DNA for the CDR3: TGCAGCGTTGTGCAGAGCACAGATACGCAGTATTTT.

This sequence joins TRBV5-1 and TRBJ2-1; 7 bases line up with TRBD1. The junction had 6 bases not matched to a gene; V was cut back by 3 bases and J by 6 bases. The CDR3 has 14 amino acids. Germline V lookup: CDR1 SGHRS, CDR2 YFSETQ. Here the CDR3 reads CASSSGNRGNEQFF. The CDR3 region has the DNA TGCGCCAGCAGCTCGGGGAACAGGGGCAATGAGCAGTTCTTC.

This clonotype was counted ten times or more. V and J are TRBV12-3 or TRBV12-4 and TRBJ2-1; TRBD2 matches 12 bases. The CDR3 runs 16 residues. V lost 5 bases and J lost 5; bases outside the gene matches: 7. The CDR3 nucleotides read TGTGCCAGCAGTCCACAGCTAGCGGGGGGGGACAATGAGCAGTTCTTC. It is translated as CASSPQLAGGDNEQFF.

V gene TRBV18 combines with J gene TRBJ2-4, with D unclear. The CDR3 is made up of 13 amino acids. The ends were cut back, 3 bases at V and 5 bases at J, with 8 bases in the middle. Germline V gene sequence: CDR1 KGHSH, CDR2 LQKENI. CDR3: CASSPTQENIQYF. DNA for the CDR3: TGTGCCAGCTCACCTACGCAGGAAAACATTCAGTACTTC.

V usage is TRBV5-1 and J usage is TRBJ1-1; D is perhaps TRBD1 (5 bases). Trimming cost V 0 bases and J 1 base, with 13 bases left between them. The CDR3 is made up of 16 amino acids. Per the germline V gene, CDR1 is SGHRS and CDR2 is YFSETQ. The CDR3 coding sequence is TGCGCCAGCAGCTTGGTGTGGACATCCCAGAACACTGAAGCTTTCTTT. Translating gives CASSLVWTSQNTEAFF.

This clonotype has ten or more counts. The J gene is TRBJ2-2, the V gene TRBV11-2; D ambiguous. The germline V gene has CDR1 SGHAT and CDR2 FQNNGV. The ends were cut back, 6 bases at V and 4 bases at J, with 9 bases in the middle. The CDR3 is 13 residues long. This CDR3 is CASRVLTTGELFF. CDR3 DNA: TGTGCCAGCAGGGTCCTAACCACCGGGGAGCTGTTTTTT.

This clonotype has more than one count but fewer than ten. The J gene is TRBJ2-3, the V gene TRBV7-7; 7 bases match TRBD1. The CDR3 has 15 residues. Germline lookup yields CDR1 SSHAT and CDR2 FNYEAQ (reference sequence). V shed 4 bases, J shed 1 base, and the junction held 5 bases outside the gene matches. The CDR3 reads CASSSGQIGTDTQYF. CDR3 in DNA: TGTGCCAGCAGCTCGGGACAGATAGGCACAGATACGCAGTATTTT.

In its sample, this clonotype was seen many times. The chain couples TRBV5-6 to TRBJ2-7; TRBD1 might be the D (5 bases). The CDR3 spans 16 residues. Germline lookup yields CDR1 SGHDT and CDR2 YYEEEE. V was pared by 1 base and J by 3 bases, with 17 bases between. The CDR3 bases are TGTGCCAGCAGCTTGAACAGGTCCCCCTTTCTCTACGAGCAGTACTTC. Amino acid sequence: CASSLNRSPFLYEQYF. The full variable domain, with the rest looked up from reference TRBV5-6 and TRBJ2-7, is DAGVTQSPTHLIKTRGQQVTLRCSPKSGHDTVSWYQQALGQGPQFIFQYYEEEERQRGNFPDRFSGHQFPNYSSELNVNALLLGDSALYLCASSLNRSPFLYEQYFGPGTRLTVT.

The DNA for the CDR3 is TGTGCCAGCAGCCCCGATTTGGGCTTCACTTATGGCTACACCTTC. Amino acids: CASSPDLGFTYGYTF. V and J are TRBV3-1 and TRBJ1-2; D call uncertain. The germline V gene encodes CDR1 LGHDT and CDR2 YNNKEL (reference sequence). The CDR3 length is 15 residues. The V gene lost 4 bases and the J gene lost 5 bases, with 17 bases spanning the gap.

This clonotype was found many times. The chain combines TRBV15 with TRBJ2-7; 8 nucleotides align to TRBD2. Germline trimming cut 3 bases from V and 4 bases from J; bases unmatched to any gene: 5. The CDR3 totals 14 residues. The germline gives CDR1 LNHNV, CDR2 YYDKDF (reference sequence). Written as DNA, the CDR3 is TGTGCCACCAGCAGGGGACTAGACGGGTACGAGCAGTACTTC. Encoded protein: CATSRGLDGYEQYF.

V is TRBV5-1 and J is TRBJ2-1; 10 bases are shared with TRBD1. This CDR3 is 13 amino acids long. V shed 0 bases, J shed 15 bases, and the junction held 6 bases outside the gene matches. Germline values: CDR1 SGHRS, CDR2 YFSETQ. The DNA for the CDR3 is TGCGCCAGCAGCTTGGCCCTGGGGACAGGGGCGTTCTTC. Residues: CASSLALGTGAFF.

A word on this clonotype: This sequence may be a read error, since a much larger clone differs from it by one base. The chain uses TRBV15 and TRBJ2-7, with TRBD1 as a possible D gene (5 bases). CDR1 and CDR2 from the germline V gene are LNHNV and YYDKDF (reference sequence). V shed 5 bases and J shed 1 base, with 15 bases lying between them. The CDR3 totals 15 residues. The CDR3 nucleotides read TGTGCCACCAGCCCGCCTGGCGACAGATCCTACGAGCAGTACTTC. Translated, it gives CATSPPGDRSYEQYF.

CDR3 bases: TGTGCCAGCAGCTACGACAGGGGGCTTGGTGAAGCTTTCTTT. Translated: CASSYDRGLGEAFF. The genes are TRBV12-3 or TRBV12-4 and TRBJ1-1; TRBD1 aligns across 10 bases. This CDR3 region has 14 residues. The trim removed 6 bases at V and 7 bases at J, leaving 8 bases unmatched.

V and J are TRBV6-2 or TRBV6-3 and TRBJ2-5; 7 bases are a match to TRBD1. CDR3 length: 15 residues. Trimming cost V 4 bases and J 2 bases; bases outside gene matches: 7. The germline gives CDR1 MNHEY, CDR2 SVGEGT. The CDR3 DNA is TGTGCCAGCAGTTCCGGGGACAGTTGGCAAGAGACCCAGTACTTC. As protein: CASSSGDSWQETQYF.

This clonotype was recorded at least ten times. This chain joins TRBV9 and TRBJ2-3, with D possibly TRBD1 on 6 matching bases. Deletions cut 0 bases from V and 5 bases from J, with 13 bases between. There are 15 residues in the CDR3. The V gene's germline CDR1 is SGDLS and CDR2 YYNGEE. In DNA, the CDR3 is TGTGCCAGCAGCGTAGTGGCAGGGGATGGAGATACGCAGTATTTT. Amino acid sequence: CASSVVAGDGDTQYF.

There are many counts of this clonotype. The V and J genes are TRBV12-3 or TRBV12-4 and TRBJ2-7, with D possibly matching TRBD2 (7 bases). Trimming pared 1 base from V and 2 bases from J, leaving 12 bases between. This CDR3 has 15 amino acids. CDR3 nucleotide sequence: TGTGCCAGCAGTTTAGTGGGGGGGCCTGCCTACGAGCAGTACGTC. Translated, it gives CASSLVGGPAYEQYV.

V and J are TRBV6-5 and TRBJ1-2; 9 bases are a match to TRBD1. Losses at the gene ends were 7 bases for V and 4 bases for J; bases not matched to a gene: 7. The CDR3 has 14 amino acids. Germline CDR1 and CDR2: MNHEY and SVGAGI. CDR3 DNA: TGTGCCAGCAAGGGACAGGGTGGGATCTATGGCTACACCTTC. Translation gives CASKGQGGIYGYTF.

This clonotype was recorded at least ten times. The chain joins TRBV6-5 to TRBJ2-7; D unclear. The CDR3 has 13 residues. Germline V gene sequence: CDR1 MNHEY, CDR2 SVGAGI. V was clipped by 0 bases and J by 2 bases, with 5 bases between them. CDR3 sequence (DNA): TGTGCCAGCAGTTACTCCGACGCCTACGAGCAGTACTTC. It encodes CASSYSDAYEQYF.

This clonotype was seen only a few times. The gene calls are TRBV7-6 and TRBJ2-7; 7 nucleotides agree with TRBD2. CDR3 length: 15 residues. V lost 5 bases, J lost 2 bases, and 9 bases stayed unmatched. Germline V gene data show CDR1 as SGHVS and CDR2 as FNYEAQ. The DNA for the CDR3 is TGTGCCAGCAGCCACCTCCTAGCGGATCCCTACGAGCAGTACTTC. Translating it yields CASSHLLADPYEQYF.

This clonotype was observed many times. The chain links TRBV27 to TRBJ2-3, with D maybe TRBD2 (5 bases). Trimming pared 0 bases from V and 6 bases from J, leaving 13 bases between. CDR1 MNHEY and CDR2 SMNVEV come from the germline V gene (reference sequence). This CDR3 has 15 residues. CDR3: CASSLSRLASDTQYF. CDR3 nucleotide sequence: TGTGCCAGCAGTTTATCGCGTCTAGCATCTGATACGCAGTATTTT.

This clonotype was seen ten or more times. The V call is TRBV27, the J call TRBJ1-6, with D perhaps matching TRBD1 (5 bases). The CDR3 has 16 amino acids. Germline loops: CDR1 MNHEY, CDR2 SMNVEV (reference sequence). The V end was cut by 3 bases, the J end by 13 bases, with 22 bases between. Here the CDR3 reads CASSFGRGARIWPLHF. In DNA, the CDR3 is TGTGCCAGCAGTTTCGGAAGGGGAGCCCGCATTTGGCCCCTCCACTTT.

This clonotype has a count of ten or more. The CDR3: CASSWWAGNNEQFF. DNA for the CDR3: TGTGCCAGCAGTTGGTGGGCGGGGAACAATGAGCAGTTCTTC. V is TRBV12-3 or TRBV12-4 and J is TRBJ2-1; D is possibly TRBD2 (6 bases). The V gene lost 4 bases and the J gene lost 5 bases, with 12 bases spanning the gap. The CDR3 is made up of 14 amino acids.